This passage covers 5 T cell receptor beta chains from one sample sequenced in a study of T-cell reconstitution after alpha-beta-depleted transplantation in children. During its preparation, the TCRbeta library received unique molecular identifiers. TCRdb itself ran the PCR reads through MiXCR, one entry per CDR3 protein. The sample contains hundreds of thousands of distinct CDR3 sequences, approximately 12% of which appear only once. Sequencing used PBMCs from the stem cell graft donor, obtained from the stem cell graft. These receptors came from a human donor who donated a stem cell graft to a child with acute lymphoblastic leukemia.

With respect to this clonotype: This may come from a read error, since a much larger clone is one base off. The chain combines TRBV4-3 with TRBJ2-5; tentatively, D is TRBD1 (6 bases). The CDR3 is 15 amino acids. Per the germline V gene, CDR1 is LGHNA and CDR2 is YSLEER. CDR3 sequence (DNA): TGCGCCAGCAGCCAAGATAGAGGTGTCCAGGGGACCCAGAACTTC. Its protein product is CASSQDRGVQGTQNF.

The J gene is TRBJ1-2, the V gene TRBV20-1; 10 nucleotides line up with TRBD1. CDR3 size: 14 residues. V gave up 4 bases and J gave up 4 bases; unmatched junction bases: 6. Germline CDR1 DFQATT, CDR2 SNEGSKA (reference sequence). CDR3 residues: CSATRQGALYGYTF. The CDR3, as DNA: TGCAGTGCTACCCGACAGGGGGCCCTCTATGGCTACACCTTC.

There are many counts of this clonotype. The chain carries TRBV7-2 and TRBJ1-5; possibly TRBD1 for D (6 bases). The germline gives CDR1 SGHTA, CDR2 FQGNSA. V was shortened by 5 bases and J by 11 bases, with 16 bases between the two germline ends. This CDR3 comprises 13 residues. CDR3 sequence reads: CASSIKPGQAQHF. Written as DNA, the CDR3 is TGTGCCAGCAGCATCAAACCGGGACAAGCCCAGCATTTT.

This clonotype was detected ten times or more. The V and J genes are TRBV12-3 or TRBV12-4 and TRBJ2-3; D is unclear. Trimming cost V 3 bases and J 2 bases, with 9 bases left between them. This CDR3 contains 14 residues. The CDR3 region has the DNA TGTGCCAGCAGTTTGGGCGGTACCACAGATACGCAGTATTTT. This encodes CASSLGGTTDTQYF.

Regarding this clonotype: A read error may be the cause here, since a much bigger clone is one base away. The V and J genes are TRBV3-1 and TRBJ2-4, with 7 positions matching TRBD1. In germline, CDR1 is LGHDT, CDR2 YNNKEL (reference sequence). Losses at the gene ends were 2 bases for V and 6 bases for J; bases not matched to a gene: 7. This CDR3 is 15 amino acids long. CDR3 DNA: TGTGCCAGCAGCCAACAGGGGGTGGGCGGAAACATTCAGTACTTC. Translated: CASSQQGVGGNIQYF. Complete variable domain (other parts from reference TRBV3-1 and TRBJ2-4): DTAVSQTPKYLVTQMGNDKSIKCEQNLGHDTMYWYKQDSKKFLKIMFSYNNKELIINETVPNRFSPKSPDKAHLNLHINSLELGDSAVYFCASSQQGVGGNIQYFGAGTRLSVL.